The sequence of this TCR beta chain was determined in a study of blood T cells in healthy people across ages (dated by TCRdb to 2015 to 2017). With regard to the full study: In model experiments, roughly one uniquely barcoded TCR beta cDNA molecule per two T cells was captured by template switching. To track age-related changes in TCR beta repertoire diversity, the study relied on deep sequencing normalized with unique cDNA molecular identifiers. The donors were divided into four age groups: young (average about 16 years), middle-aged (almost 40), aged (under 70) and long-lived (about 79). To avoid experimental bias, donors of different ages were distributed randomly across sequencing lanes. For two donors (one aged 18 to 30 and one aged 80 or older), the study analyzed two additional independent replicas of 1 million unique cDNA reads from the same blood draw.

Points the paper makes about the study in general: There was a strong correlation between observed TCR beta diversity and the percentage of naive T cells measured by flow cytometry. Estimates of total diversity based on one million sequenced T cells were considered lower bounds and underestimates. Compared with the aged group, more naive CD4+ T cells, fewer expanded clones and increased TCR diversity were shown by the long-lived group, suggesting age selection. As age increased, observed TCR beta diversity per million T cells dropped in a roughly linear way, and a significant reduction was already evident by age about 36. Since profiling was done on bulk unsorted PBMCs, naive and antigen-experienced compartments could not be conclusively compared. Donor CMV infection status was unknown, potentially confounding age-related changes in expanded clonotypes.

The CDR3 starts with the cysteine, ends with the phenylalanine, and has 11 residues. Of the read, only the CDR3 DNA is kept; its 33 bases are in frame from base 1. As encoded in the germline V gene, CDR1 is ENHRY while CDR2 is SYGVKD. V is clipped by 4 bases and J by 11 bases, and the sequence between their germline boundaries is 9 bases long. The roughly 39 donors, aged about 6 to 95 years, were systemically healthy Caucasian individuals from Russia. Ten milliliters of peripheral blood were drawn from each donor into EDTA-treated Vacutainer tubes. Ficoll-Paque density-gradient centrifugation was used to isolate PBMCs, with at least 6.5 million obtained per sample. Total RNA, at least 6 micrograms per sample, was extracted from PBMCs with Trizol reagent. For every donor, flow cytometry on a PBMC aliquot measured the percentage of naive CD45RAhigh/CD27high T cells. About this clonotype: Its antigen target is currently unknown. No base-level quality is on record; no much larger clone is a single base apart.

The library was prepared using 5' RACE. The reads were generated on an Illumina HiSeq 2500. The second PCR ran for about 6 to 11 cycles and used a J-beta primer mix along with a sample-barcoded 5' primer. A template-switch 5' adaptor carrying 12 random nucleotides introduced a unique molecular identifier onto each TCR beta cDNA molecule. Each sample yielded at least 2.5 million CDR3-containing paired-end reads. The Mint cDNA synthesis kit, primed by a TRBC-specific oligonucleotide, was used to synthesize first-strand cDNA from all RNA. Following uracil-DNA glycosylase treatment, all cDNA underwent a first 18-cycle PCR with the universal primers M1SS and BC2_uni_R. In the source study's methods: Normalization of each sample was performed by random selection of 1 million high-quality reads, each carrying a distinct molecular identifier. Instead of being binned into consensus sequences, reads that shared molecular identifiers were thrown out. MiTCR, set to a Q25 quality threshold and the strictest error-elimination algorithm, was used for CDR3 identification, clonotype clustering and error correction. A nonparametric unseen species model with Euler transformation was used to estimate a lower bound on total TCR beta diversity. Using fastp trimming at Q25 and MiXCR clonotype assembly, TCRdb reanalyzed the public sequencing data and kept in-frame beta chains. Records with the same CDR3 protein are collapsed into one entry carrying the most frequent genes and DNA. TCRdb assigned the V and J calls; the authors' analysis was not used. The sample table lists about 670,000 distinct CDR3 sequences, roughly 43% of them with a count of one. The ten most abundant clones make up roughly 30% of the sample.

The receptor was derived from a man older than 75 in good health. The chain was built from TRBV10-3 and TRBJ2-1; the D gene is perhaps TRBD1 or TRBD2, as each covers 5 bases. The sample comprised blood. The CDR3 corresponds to CAISGDRQQFF. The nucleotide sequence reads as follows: TGTGCCATCAGTGGGGACCGCCAGCAGTTCTTC.